This T cell receptor beta chain was sequenced in a study of blood T cell repertoires in COVID-19. Study context: The cDNA or gDNA used as material had been derived from T cells, B-cell-depleted T cells, or PBMCs.

Measured with immunoSEQ multiplex PCR; TCRdb has only the in-frame clones, and not every one. The data contain fewer than 300,000 clones, roughly nine tenths of them singletons. Germline CDR1 is MNHEY and CDR2 is SVGAGI. The V segment lost 6 bases and the J segment 8 bases; nucleotides outside the gene matches: 4. CDR3 size: 13 residues. The TCR originated in a woman in her 30s with COVID-19, enrolled during active disease. This sequence joins TRBV6-5 and TRBJ1-4, with 9 bases fitting TRBD1. Source material: peripheral blood. The DNA for the CDR3 is TGTGCCAGCAGGGCCGACAGGGGGGAAAAACTGTTTTTT. Amino acids: CASRADRGEKLFF.